This entry is about one T cell receptor (beta chain). Its antigen remains unidentified. Base-call qualities are not available, and no considerably larger clone is one nucleotide away. This entry belongs to a study of blood T cells in healthy people across ages (dated by TCRdb to the mid-2010s). About the study as a whole: Template switching captured roughly one uniquely barcoded TCR beta cDNA molecule per two T cells in model experiments. Age-related changes in TCR beta repertoire diversity were measured in the study by deep sequencing normalized with unique cDNA molecular identifiers. Four age groups were formed from the donors: young (average about 15 years), middle-aged (approximately 39), aged (around 68) and long-lived (less than 85). Donors of different ages were randomly distributed across sequencing lanes to avoid experimental bias. For two donors (one aged 18 to 29 and one aged 80 or older), the study analyzed two additional independent replicas of 1 million unique cDNA reads from the same blood draw.

Trimming takes 0 bases from V and 2 bases from J, and the germline ends sit 13 bases apart. The germline V gene specifies SGHVS as CDR1 and FQNEAQ as CDR2. Its CDR3 holds 16 amino acids, cysteine through phenylalanine. The retained sequence is limited to the CDR3, 48 bases, with the frame set at the first base. Donors were 30 to 45 systemically healthy Caucasian individuals from Russia aged roughly 6 to 100 years. Each donor gave roughly 9 milliliters of peripheral blood, drawn into EDTA-treated Vacutainer tubes. PBMCs were isolated by Ficoll-Paque density-gradient centrifugation, with at least 6.5 million obtained per sample. Total RNA, at least 6 micrograms per sample, was extracted from PBMCs with Trizol reagent. The percentages of naive CD45RAhigh/CD27high T cells were determined by flow cytometry on a PBMC aliquot from every donor. To prepare the library, 5' RACE was applied. TCRdb shows the sequencer as Illumina HiSeq 2500. A second PCR of roughly 7 to 12 cycles was run with a J-beta primer mix and a sample-barcoded 5' primer. A unique molecular identifier was introduced onto each TCR beta cDNA molecule by a template-switch 5' adaptor carrying 12 random nucleotides. Each sample yielded at least 3 million CDR3-containing paired-end reads. First-strand cDNA was synthesized from all RNA with the Mint cDNA synthesis kit, primed by a TRBC-specific oligonucleotide. After uracil-DNA glycosylase treatment, a first 18-cycle PCR used universal primers M1SS and BC2_uni_R on all cDNA. The source study handled its data this way. For normalization, 1 million high-quality reads, each with a distinct molecular identifier, were randomly selected from each sample. Reads sharing molecular identifiers were discarded rather than binned into consensus sequences. MiTCR, set to a Q25 quality threshold and the strictest error-elimination algorithm, was used for CDR3 identification, clonotype clustering and error correction. Lower-bound total TCR beta diversity was estimated with a nonparametric unseen species model using Euler transformation. The public sequencing data were trimmed at Q25 with fastp and processed into clonotypes with MiXCR by TCRdb, which kept only in-frame beta chains. Each CDR3 protein appears once, grouped with its most common genes and DNA. TCRdb's processing, not the study's, gives the V and J calls here. The sample records under 800,000 distinct CDR3 sequences, roughly 44% of which are singletons. The ten largest clones represent around a fifth of the sample.

General study outcomes and caveats: Because the CMV infection status of the donors was unknown, age-related changes in expanded clonotypes may potentially have been confounded. Since profiling was done on bulk unsorted PBMCs, naive and antigen-experienced compartments could not be conclusively compared. As age increased, observed TCR beta diversity per million T cells dropped in a roughly linear way, and a significant reduction was already evident by age 40. The long-lived group showed more naive CD4+ T cells, fewer expanded clones and increased TCR diversity than the aged group, suggesting age selection. The percentage of naive T cells measured by flow cytometry correlated strongly with observed TCR beta diversity. Estimates of total diversity based on one million sequenced T cells were regarded as lower bounds and as underestimates.

The sequencing input was blood. The sequence joins TRBV7-8 to TRBJ1-2, with the D gene not clear enough to name. The sequence was collected from a woman aged 55-69 years in good health. This receptor has the CDR3 CASSLASRVVNYGYTF. The base sequence is TGTGCCAGCAGCTTAGCGAGTAGGGTGGTCAACTATGGCTACACCTTC.